A single sample gave rise to the 23 T cell receptor beta chains below, sequenced in a study of persistence of HIV-infected CD4 T cells. The stimulus was lysate of CMV-infected fibroblasts, approximately 9.6 ug/mL. CD40L/CD69 double-negative CD45RO-high memory CD4+ T cells were collected. These TCRs' antigens remain unknown. The libraries were made with immunoSEQ version 4 in survey mode. Libraries were prepared by immunoSEQ multiplex PCR; TCRdb keeps only in-frame clonotypes and omits some of them. The repertoire has about 50,000 clones, about 81% of them found once; the top ten carry less than 3%. Specimen: CD4+ T cells sorted from PBMCs after approximately 19-hour stimulation, collected from a patient who received antiretroviral therapy. The receptors were sampled from an adult man with HIV who was CMV-seropositive.

This chain uses TRBV4-3 with TRBJ1-1, with D tentatively TRBD1 (6 bases). V lost 0 bases and J lost 10, with 18 bases in between. This CDR3 region has 15 residues. Germline loops: CDR1 LGHNA, CDR2 YSLEER. Here the CDR3 DNA reads TGCGCCAGCAGCCAAGACCTTAGGGACAATCAAGGAGCTTTCTTT. Translated, it gives CASSQDLRDNQGAFF.

V gene TRBV28 combines with J gene TRBJ1-5, with a possible D match to TRBD1 (6 bases). Per the germline V gene, CDR1 is MDHEN and CDR2 is SYDVKM. The CDR3 has 14 amino acids. V gave up 6 bases and J gave up 0 bases, with 9 bases separating them. For the CDR3, the DNA is TGTGCCAGCAGCAAACAGGGTAGCAATCAGCCCCAGCATTTT. Translation: CASSKQGSNQPQHF.

V and J are TRBV10-3 and TRBJ2-1; no firm D call. The germline gives CDR1 ENHRY, CDR2 SYGVKD. V was pared by 10 bases and J by 0 bases, with 13 bases between. This CDR3 has 14 residues. The chain's CDR3 is CATGEFSSYNEQFF. The DNA of the CDR3 is TGTGCCACCGGCGAGTTTAGCTCCTACAATGAGCAGTTCTTC.

This clone was detected once. The V gene is TRBV3-1 (or the pseudogene TRBV3-2), the J gene TRBJ2-6, with D possibly matching TRBD2 (5 bases). Trimming cost V 4 bases and J 0 bases, with 13 bases left between them. The germline CDR1 and CDR2 sequences are LGHDT and YNNKEL (reference sequence). The CDR3 totals 17 residues. CDR3 nucleotides: TGTGCCAGCAGCCTCTATGTAGGGAGCTCTGGGGCCAACGTCCTGACTTTC. It encodes CASSLYVGSSGANVLTF.

The chain combines TRBV5-6 with TRBJ1-5; tentative D call: TRBD1 (5 bases). Trimming left V 2 bases short and J 4 bases short, with 13 bases between. From germline, CDR1 is SGHDT and CDR2 YYEEEE. There are 15 residues in the CDR3. CDR3 coding DNA: TGTGCCAGCAGCTTAAGGCAGGGCCGGAATCAGCCCCAGCATTTT. As protein: CASSLRQGRNQPQHF. The full variable domain, in which reference TRBV5-6 and TRBJ1-5 provide the parts outside the CDR3, is DAGVTQSPTHLIKTRGQQVTLRCSPKSGHDTVSWYQQALGQGPQFIFQYYEEEERQRGNFPDRFSGHQFPNYSSELNVNALLLGDSALYLCASSLRQGRNQPQHFGDGTRLSIL.

This clone was observed a handful of times. This rearrangement joins TRBV29-1 to TRBJ1-2, with a possible D match to TRBD1 (6 bases). Germline values: CDR1 SQVTM, CDR2 ANQGSEA. V dropped 6 bases and J dropped 0 bases, with 14 bases sitting between them. This CDR3 is 14 amino acids long. The CDR3 reads CSVRPGHANYGYTF. CDR3 DNA: TGCAGCGTGAGACCGGGACACGCTAACTATGGCTACACCTTC.

This clone was detected only a few times. V usage is TRBV20-1 and J usage is TRBJ2-3; either TRBD1 or TRBD2 may fit D (5 bases each). Trimming shortened V by 6 bases and J by 7 bases, and 11 bases separated the two germline ends. CDR1 and CDR2 (germline): DFQATT, SNEGSKA (reference sequence). The CDR3 loop spans 11 amino acids. The CDR3 DNA sequence: TGCAGTGCGCGGCCGGGGCATACGCAGTATTTT. As protein: CSARPGHTQYF.

This chain links TRBV7-2 with TRBJ1-4, with D hard to call. Looked up from germline, CDR1 is SGHTA and CDR2 is FQGNSA. The V end lost 6 bases, the J end lost 4 bases, and 12 bases lay between the germline ends. CDR3 length: 14 residues. The CDR3 here is CASRRTRDNEKLFF. The CDR3, as DNA: TGTGCCAGCAGACGGACGCGGGATAATGAAAAACTGTTTTTT.

This clone is medium-sized by share. This chain connects TRBV9 to TRBJ1-3, with 8 bases identical to TRBD1. CDR1 is SGDLS, CDR2 YYNGEE, per germline. This CDR3 spans 15 amino acids. V was pared by 0 bases and J by 4 bases, with 3 bases of the junction left unmatched. DNA of the CDR3: TGTGCCAGCAGCGTAGGAGGACAGGGAGGAAACACCATATATTTT. Translated: CASSVGGQGGNTIYF. Filled out from reference TRBV9 and TRBJ1-3, the complete variable domain reads DSGVTQTPKHLITATGQRVTLRCSPRSGDLSVYWYQQSLDQGLQFLIQYYNGEERAKGNILERFSAQQFPDLHSELNLSSLELGDSALYFCASSVGGQGGNTIYFGEGSWLTVV.

In its sample, this clone was seen once. The chain combines TRBV29-1 with TRBJ1-5; 9 nucleotides agree with TRBD1. The CDR3 spans 15 residues. CDR1 SQVTM and CDR2 ANQGSEA come from the germline V gene. V lost 7 bases and J lost 7; bases outside the gene matches: 14. The CDR3 loop is CSATTDRGRGQPQHF. As DNA, the CDR3 is TGCAGCGCAACTACCGACAGGGGGAGAGGGCAGCCCCAGCATTTT.

The chain joins TRBV6-2 or TRBV6-3 to TRBJ1-1; D ambiguous. Germline CDR1 and CDR2: MNHEY and SVGEGT. The CDR3 is 15 amino acids. The ends were cut back, 6 bases at V and 1 base at J, with 15 bases in the middle. This CDR3 is CASSSLGARNTEAFF. In nucleotides, the CDR3 is TGTGCCAGCAGCTCCCTCGGAGCGCGGAACACTGAAGCTTTCTTT.

The chain uses TRBV7-9 and TRBJ2-5, with D possibly being TRBD1 (5 bases). The CDR3 length is 13 residues. Trimming shortened V by 1 base and J by 7 bases, and 10 bases separated the two germline ends. Per germline, CDR1 SEHNR and CDR2 FQNEAQ (reference sequence). CDR3 protein: CASSLEQGGTQYF. The CDR3 region has the DNA TGTGCCAGCAGCTTAGAGCAGGGCGGGACCCAGTACTTC.

The chain recombines TRBV27 with TRBJ1-6, with D perhaps matching TRBD1 (6 bases). The ends were cut back, 2 bases at V and 3 bases at J, with 11 bases in the middle. The CDR3 spans 16 residues. Germline values: CDR1 MNHEY, CDR2 SMNVEV (reference sequence). CDR3: CASSLRGGYYNSPLHF. In DNA form, the CDR3 reads TGTGCCAGCAGTTTAAGGGGGGGATACTATAATTCACCCCTCCACTTT.

This clone was detected a few times. This chain uses TRBV7-2 with TRBJ2-4; D not resolved. V lost 5 bases and J lost 10, with 21 bases in between. The germline CDR1 and CDR2 sequences are SGHTA and FQGNSA. The length of the CDR3 is 15 residues. The CDR3 here is CASSQGRVVEGIQYF. DNA for the CDR3: TGTGCCAGCAGCCAAGGCCGGGTTGTTGAAGGAATTCAGTACTTC.

This clone was picked up a small number of times. The rearrangement links TRBV5-1 to TRBJ1-1; 7 nucleotides match TRBD1. V lost 3 bases, J lost 6 bases, and 5 bases stayed unmatched. CDR1 SGHRS and CDR2 YFSETQ come from the germline V gene. The CDR3 length is 13 residues. CDR3 nucleotides: TGCGCCAGCAGCTCCGGACAGGCGGCTGAAGCTTTCTTT. It codes for CASSSGQAAEAFF. Together with reference TRBV5-1 and TRBJ1-1, the CDR3 gives the full variable domain: KAGVTQTPRYLIKTRGQQVTLSCSPISGHRSVSWYQQTPGQGLQFLFEYFSETQRNKGNFPGRFSGRQFSNSRSEMNVSTLELGDSALYLCASSSGQAAEAFFGQGTRLTVV.

The chain has TRBV5-6 and TRBJ2-7, with D uncertain. CDR1 SGHDT and CDR2 YYEEEE come from the germline V gene. This CDR3 is built from 12 residues. V was shortened by 4 bases and J by 4 bases, with 9 bases between the two germline ends. This CDR3 reads CASSLRRYEQYF. CDR3 DNA sequence: TGTGCCAGCAGCCTGCGACGGTACGAGCAGTACTTC. The whole variable domain, filled in from reference TRBV5-6 and TRBJ2-7, reads DAGVTQSPTHLIKTRGQQVTLRCSPKSGHDTVSWYQQALGQGPQFIFQYYEEEERQRGNFPDRFSGHQFPNYSSELNVNALLLGDSALYLCASSLRRYEQYFGPGTRLTVT.

On this clone itself: Other DNA sequences in this sample translate to the same CDR3. The rearrangement links TRBV4-3 to TRBJ2-3; no clear D gene. Between the trimmed V and J ends, which lost 0 bases and 3 bases, there was a span of 7 bases. The germline V gene has CDR1 LGHNA and CDR2 YSLEER. The CDR3 extends over 14 amino acids. Here the CDR3 DNA reads TGCGCCAGCAGCCAAGATCAGGCGACAGATACGCAGTATTTT. The encoded protein is CASSQDQATDTQYF.

This chain joins TRBV4-1 and TRBJ1-1; no clear D gene. CDR1 and CDR2 from the germline V gene are MGHRA and YSYEKL. This CDR3 region has 16 residues. The V end lost 1 base, the J end lost 4 bases, and 16 bases lay between the germline ends. The CDR3 sequence: CASSQGPTRAGTEAFF. Here the CDR3 DNA reads TGCGCCAGCAGCCAAGGACCCACAAGGGCGGGCACTGAAGCTTTCTTT.

The chain combines TRBV7-9 with TRBJ1-5, with D unresolved. The length of the CDR3 is 14 residues. From germline, CDR1 is SEHNR and CDR2 FQNEAQ (reference sequence). The V gene lost 0 bases and the J gene lost 4 bases, with 7 bases spanning the gap. The CDR3 sequence is CASSLAPGNQPQHF. The CDR3 DNA reads TGTGCCAGCAGCTTAGCGCCCGGGAATCAGCCCCAGCATTTT.

V gene TRBV2 combines with J gene TRBJ2-2, with a possible D match to TRBD1 (5 bases). CDR3 length: 19 amino acids. Trimming pared 8 bases from V and 0 bases from J, leaving 25 bases between. In germline, CDR1 is SNHLY, CDR2 FYNNEI. Here the CDR3 DNA reads TGTGCCAGCTCCGTCAACCCAGGCAGGCAGGGATCGAACACCGGGGAGCTGTTTTTT. It encodes CASSVNPGRQGSNTGELFF.

V usage is TRBV18 and J usage is TRBJ2-1; D gene ambiguous. CDR1 and CDR2 (germline): KGHSH, LQKENI. V gave up 5 bases and J gave up 0 bases, with 8 bases separating them. CDR3 length equals 14 residues. CDR3 nucleotides: TGTGCCAGCTCAAACGGTAGCTCCTACAATGAGCAGTTCTTC. Translation gives CASSNGSSYNEQFF.

This clone was counted once. The V and J genes are TRBV5-1 and TRBJ2-7; 7 bases are a match to TRBD1. The CDR3 contains 14 residues. Germline V gene data show CDR1 as SGHRS and CDR2 as YFSETQ. J gave up 2 bases and V 3 bases, and 5 bases lay outside the gene matches. The CDR3 reads CASSWTGPTYEQYF. In DNA, the CDR3 is TGCGCCAGCAGCTGGACAGGTCCGACCTACGAGCAGTACTTC.

The chain couples TRBV6-4 to TRBJ2-2; TRBD1 might be the D (6 bases). Germline lookup yields CDR1 MRHNA and CDR2 SNTAGT. V was pared by 2 bases and J by 14 bases, with 12 bases between. There are 12 residues in the CDR3. The CDR3 nucleotides read TGTGCCAGCAGTGACGCCGGACAGAAACTGTTTTTT. It encodes CASSDAGQKLFF.